This paragraph covers one TCR beta chain sequence. Its antigen is unidentified. This sample was taken from a study of OX40 agonist ivuxolimab in advanced cancers. For the study at large: A diagnosis of hepatocellular carcinoma, melanoma, renal cell or head and neck cancer was present in dose-escalation patients. Partial responses were recorded for three patients, including one with hepatocellular carcinoma and two with cutaneous melanoma.

This CDR3 region has 14 residues. Germline V CDR1 and CDR2: SGHNT, YYREEE (reference sequence). V was cut by 2 bases and J by 1 base, with 9 bases left in between. Assay: immunoSEQ multiplex PCR; the TCRdb copy retains only in-frame clones and omits some. The top ten clones hold roughly 0.15% of a sample with around 110,000 clones, 90% to 95% of them seen once. Study-level points and caveats: Dose levels from 0.1 to 3.0 mg/kg saw CD4+ and CD8+ blood T cells expand clonally by week 6. In CD8+ T cells, expanded clones were on average more numerous than in CD4+.

The sample here was CD4+ or CD8+ T cells sorted from blood, taken in a trial of the OX40 agonist ivuxolimab. The receptor's source is an adult with an advanced solid tumor such as melanoma, head and neck, liver or kidney cancer. The chain is built from TRBV5-4 and TRBJ1-2; D is undetermined. CDR3 coding DNA: TGTGCCAGCAGCTTACCCCCCGGTAACTATGGCTACACCTTC. Its protein product is CASSLPPGNYGYTF.